Shown below are 9 T cell receptor beta chains from a single sample sequenced in a study of blood T cells in healthy people across ages. The second PCR ran about 6 to 12 cycles with a sample-barcoded 5' primer and J-beta primers. TCRdb redid the calling of the 5' RACE reads with MiXCR, one entry per CDR3 protein. The table lists 760,000 or so distinct CDR3 sequences, more than 20% of them singletons. The same specimen was also included in a second study, on T cells of mothers and their children.

Specimen: blood. Every receptor here comes from a boy younger than 18 in good health.

This clonotype appeared a few times. CDR3 loop: CASSQSGTVTLNYGYTF. As DNA, the CDR3 is TGTGCCAGCAGCCAATCCGGGACAGTCACCTTAAACTATGGCTACACCTTC. The chain uses TRBV14 and TRBJ1-2, with 7 bases that match TRBD1. V was clipped by 2 bases and J by 2 bases; unmatched bases: 11. The CDR3 covers 17 residues. CDR1 SGHDN and CDR2 FVKESK come from the germline V gene.

The V call is TRBV3-1, the J call TRBJ2-7; TRBD2 matches at 10 bases. V lost 0 bases, J lost 0 bases, and 8 bases stayed unmatched. This CDR3 spans 18 amino acids. In germline, CDR1 is LGHDT, CDR2 YNNKEL (reference sequence). CDR3 region: CASSQDAAGGLSSYEQYF. CDR3 sequence (DNA): TGTGCCAGCAGCCAAGATGCAGCGGGAGGGCTTAGCTCCTACGAGCAGTACTTC.

In its sample, this clonotype was seen many times. V usage is TRBV4-3 and J usage is TRBJ2-7, with 9 bases identical to TRBD1. The CDR3 loop spans 16 amino acids. V was pared by 3 bases and J by 3 bases, with 9 bases of the junction left unmatched. Germline-derived CDR1 and CDR2 are LGHNA and YSLEER. The CDR3 DNA sequence: TGCGCCAGCAGCCAGTCCGGGACAGGGAGCTTCTACGAGCAGTACTTC. Encoded protein: CASSQSGTGSFYEQYF.

The V and J genes are TRBV24-1 and TRBJ2-3; 7 nucleotides line up with TRBD2. Germline assignment: CDR1 KGHDR and CDR2 SFDVKD. The CDR3 runs to 13 residues. With V trimmed by 5 bases and J by 10 bases, 8 bases remained unmatched. In DNA form, the CDR3 reads TGTGCCACCAGTGCCTCACGGACTAGGCCGCAGTATTTT. Protein sequence: CATSASRTRPQYF.

This clonotype appeared a few times. V usage is TRBV6-5 and J usage is TRBJ1-1; D gene uncertain. CDR3 length equals 13 residues. V shed 2 bases and J shed 1 base, with 5 bases lying between them. From germline, CDR1 is MNHEY and CDR2 SVGAGI. CDR3 nucleotides: TGTGCCAGCAGTTACCTCAGGAACACTGAAGCTTTCTTT. It translates to CASSYLRNTEAFF.

The chain recombines TRBV6-1 with TRBJ1-2; TRBD1 agrees at 7 bases. The germline V gene has CDR1 MNHNS and CDR2 SASEGT. The CDR3 extends over 15 amino acids. Trimming at V came to 0 bases and at J to 5 bases, leaving 6 bases not matched to a gene. The CDR3 is CASSEAQGGGYGYTF. For the CDR3, the DNA is TGTGCCAGCAGTGAAGCCCAGGGGGGAGGATATGGCTACACCTTC.

The chain uses TRBV20-1 and TRBJ2-3, with 8 bases lining up with TRBD2. Trimming cost V 0 bases and J 3 bases; bases outside gene matches: 14. CDR3 length: 18 amino acids. Per the germline V gene, CDR1 is DFQATT and CDR2 is SNEGSKA (reference sequence). The CDR3: CSARDGQPAGVRTDTQYF. The CDR3 DNA reads as TGCAGTGCTAGAGACGGACAGCCAGCGGGAGTCAGAACAGATACGCAGTATTTT.

J is TRBJ2-5 and V is TRBV5-1; either TRBD1 or TRBD2 may supply D (6 bases each). This CDR3 contains 15 residues. CDR1 SGHRS and CDR2 YFSETQ come from the germline V gene. V lost 1 base to trimming and J lost 5 bases, with 15 bases between them. The CDR3 is CASSLYPGEEETQYF. The DNA of the CDR3 is TGCGCCAGCAGCTTGTACCCAGGGGAGGAGGAGACCCAGTACTTC. The full variable domain, with the rest looked up from reference TRBV5-1 and TRBJ2-5, is KAGVTQTPRYLIKTRGQQVTLSCSPISGHRSVSWYQQTPGQGLQFLFEYFSETQRNKGNFPGRFSGRQFSNSRSEMNVSTLELGDSALYLCASSLYPGEEETQYFGPGTRLLVL.

There are a few counts of this clonotype. The chain recombines TRBV27 with TRBJ2-5; tentatively, D is TRBD1 or TRBD2 (5 bases each). The J call could be wrong; TRBJ2-1 is a better fit for the DNA end. CDR1 is MNHEY and CDR2 is SMNVEV in the germline V gene (reference sequence). The CDR3 is made up of 15 amino acids. The CDR3 here is CASSSGQKRDNEQFF. The CDR3 DNA reads TGTGCCAGCAGTTCGGGGCAGAAGAGGGACAATGAGCAGTTCTTC.